This is a list of T cell receptor beta chains from one sample in a study of patients and donors after allogeneic stem cell transplantation. TCRdb re-analysed the RT-PCR reads in MiXCR, keeping a single row per CDR3 protein. The sample yields about a million distinct CDR3 sequences, about a sixth seen once. The sample consisted of blood, either unsorted or a sorted T cell fraction (not recorded which). The receptors were gathered from a human donor who was either an allogeneic HSCT recipient or a stem cell or donor lymphocyte infusion donor (not recorded which). It is not recorded whose cells these are; they may come from a transplant donor. Both conserved end residues are part of each CDR3. A D gene is named only where the DNA matches it firmly. Only some rows state a clone size, as once, few, many or a class for expanded clones.

many | TRBD2 | TRBJ2-1 | TRBV10-3 | CAISEPTSGEWGKQFF | TGTGCCATCAGTGAGCCCACTAGCGGGGAATGGGGTAAGCAGTTCTTC
few | TRBD1 | TRBJ2-6 | TRBV10-3 | CAISEWDRGPSGANVLTF | TGTGCCATCAGTGAGTGGGACAGGGGTCCCTCTGGGGCCAACGTCCTGACTTTC
- | TRBD1 | TRBJ1-1 | TRBV4-1 | CASSTGQGRNTEAFF | TGCGCCAGCAGCACGGGACAGGGGAGGAACACTGAAGCTTTCTTT
few | TRBD1 | TRBJ2-5 | TRBV29-1 | CSFGQGALAETQYF | TGCAGCTTTGGACAGGGGGCTTTGGCGGAGACCCAGTACTTC
- | - | TRBJ1-2 | TRBV25-1 | CASSEAGARGYTF | TGTGCCAGCAGTGAAGCAGGGGCGCGGGGCTACACCTTC
few | - | TRBJ2-5 | TRBV5-6 | CASSLEQLLKETQYF | TGTGCCAGCAGCTTGGAACAGCTACTAAAGGAGACCCAGTACTTC
- | TRBD2 | TRBJ2-2 | TRBV4-2 | CASSHLGGGATGELFF | TGTGCCAGCAGCCACCTGGGCGGGGGGGCCACCGGGGAGCTGTTTTTT
- | TRBD1 | TRBJ2-7 | TRBV15 | CATSGFPGGAYEQYF | TGTGCCACCAGCGGATTCCCAGGGGGCGCGTACGAGCAGTACTTC
- | TRBD2 | TRBJ2-1 | TRBV3-1 | CASSLRASGTDEQFF | TGTGCCAGCAGCCTTCGGGCTAGCGGGACCGATGAGCAGTTCTTC
few | TRBD1 | TRBJ1-5 | TRBV20-1 | CSARDRWLDRRLSYSNQPQHF | TGCAGTGCTAGAGATCGGTGGTTGGACAGGCGTTTGTCGTATAGCAATCAGCCCCAGCATTTT
many | - | TRBJ1-5 | TRBV12-3/TRBV12-4 | CASNRYDSNQPQHF | TGTGCCAGCAATAGATACGATAGCAATCAGCCCCAGCATTTT
many | - | TRBJ1-2 | TRBV12-3/TRBV12-4 | CASSLLAAGGYTF | TGTGCCAGCAGTTTACTCGCGGCGGGAGGCTACACCTTC
many | - | TRBJ2-3 | TRBV12-3/TRBV12-4 | CASSSPGHTDTQYF | TGTGCCAGCAGTTCTCCGGGACACACAGATACGCAGTATTTT
- | - | TRBJ2-5 | TRBV7-9 | CASSPWTSVQETQYF | TGTGCCAGCAGCCCTTGGACCAGTGTCCAAGAGACCCAGTACTTC
- | TRBD2 | TRBJ2-5 | TRBV7-2 | CASSSGGGARETQYF | TGTGCCAGCAGCTCGGGCGGGGGGGCCAGAGAGACCCAGTACTTC
- | TRBD1 | TRBJ2-2 | TRBV7-2 | CASSRDSPTGELFF | TGTGCCAGCAGTAGGGACAGTCCTACCGGGGAGCTGTTTTTT
few | - | TRBJ2-7 | TRBV28 | CASRVGGTSLEQYF | TGTGCCAGCCGTGTGGGGGGGACATCTTTAGAGCAGTACTTC
few | - | TRBJ1-2 | TRBV11-2 | CASSSIRDSYGYTF | TGTGCCAGCAGCTCAATCCGCGACAGCTATGGCTACACCTTC
- | - | TRBJ2-5 | TRBV11-1 | CASSPDRGTKQSQETQYF | TGTGCCAGCAGCCCTGATAGGGGGACTAAACAAAGTCAAGAGACCCAGTACTTC
few | TRBD1 | TRBJ1-1 | TRBV30 | CAVDRDTEAFF | TGTGCCGTTGACAGGGACACTGAAGCTTTCTTT
- | TRBD1 | TRBJ2-1 | TRBV10-3 | CAISGPRQGSYNEQFF | TGTGCCATCAGTGGTCCAAGACAGGGTTCCTACAATGAGCAGTTCTTC
- | - | TRBJ1-1 | TRBV5-1 | CASSLKGTPNTEAFF | TGCGCCAGCAGCTTGAAGGGGACACCGAACACTGAAGCTTTCTTT